The following is a T cell receptor beta chain sequence with its context. The antigen is unknown. This sample is drawn from a study of beta chain features in type 1 diabetes. Across the whole study: Cell yields, gender and age were comparable in patients and healthy donors.

Study-level results: In all four CD4+ subsets, TCRB CDR3 length was significantly, moderately reduced in type 1 diabetes. Short templates might get an advantage during PCR, and this would be equal in patients and controls. Diminished insertions and augmented deletions at VDJ junctions characterized type 1 diabetes patients.

The CDR3 is 14 amino acids. The germline V gene has CDR1 SGHRS and CDR2 YFSETQ. Trimming cost V 3 bases and J 0 bases, with 7 bases left between them. The sequenced template was cDNA made from the entire isolated RNA. Method: immunoSEQ multiplex PCR; TCRdb's copy keeps in-frame clones and lacks some. The sample consists of almost 350,000 clones, roughly 8% of them appearing once. The specimen was central memory CD4+ T cells from blood. The chain combines TRBV5-1 with TRBJ2-1; D is uncertain. The clonotype comes from a woman aged 18-29 years in good health. In DNA, the CDR3 is TGCGCCAGCAGCTCCGACTCCTCCTACAATGAGCAGTTCTTC. Translation: CASSSDSSYNEQFF.